The 28 T cell receptor beta chains listed next were all sequenced from one sample in a study of breast tumors, draining lymph nodes, adjacent tissues. Each CDR3 protein is one row after TCRdb ran MiXCR on the multiplex PCR reads. Found here are approximately 230,000 distinct CDR3 sequences, roughly a third of them singletons; the top ten hold approximately 4%. Breast cancer patients provided tissue from their axillary draining lymph nodes. Sample: axillary lymph node tissue. These receptors were collected from a female donor with breast cancer. Some clones in this sample may be carry-over from other donors' samples.

The gene calls are TRBV11-1 and TRBJ2-3; tentative D call: TRBD2 (5 bases). There are 15 residues in the CDR3. Between the trimmed V and J ends, which lost 3 bases and 2 bases, there was a span of 12 bases. Germline CDR1 and CDR2: SGHAT and FQDESV (reference sequence). The CDR3 is CASSFLSGITDTQYF. CDR3 bases: TGTGCCAGCAGCTTTTTAAGCGGTATCACAGATACGCAGTATTTT.

This clonotype was counted at least ten times. This chain links TRBV24-1 with TRBJ1-5; TRBD1 is a possible D gene (6 bases). Germline V gives CDR1 KGHDR, CDR2 SFDVKD. The CDR3 sequence is 14 residues long. Trimming removed 7 bases from V and 3 bases from J, with 12 bases in between. CDR3 DNA sequence: TGTGCCACCAGCCACGGACAGAACAATCAGCCCCAGCATTTT. This sequence encodes CATSHGQNNQPQHF.

This clonotype was picked up a small number of times. This may arise from a read error, as a much more abundant clone is one base away. This chain joins TRBV5-1 and TRBJ2-3, with 14 bases identical to TRBD2. CDR3 size: 17 residues. J was trimmed by 2 bases and V by 4 bases; bases with no gene match: 6. Germline CDR1 is SGHRS and CDR2 is YFSETQ. For the CDR3, the DNA is TGCGCCAGCAGCGCCGGACTAGCGGGAGGTGTCACAGATACGCAGTATTTT. Residues: CASSAGLAGGVTDTQYF.

The J gene is TRBJ2-3, the V gene TRBV7-2; TRBD1 is a possible D gene (6 bases). Germline V CDR1 and CDR2: SGHTA, FQGNSA. Trimming removed 5 bases at V and 11 bases at J, with 20 bases between. The CDR3 extends over 14 amino acids. The DNA of the CDR3 is TGTGCCAGCAGCACGGACCAGGGGAACAATGAGCAGTATTTT. This encodes CASSTDQGNNEQYF.

Ten or more counts support this clonotype. This chain connects TRBV5-1 to TRBJ2-2; D remains unclear. From germline, CDR1 is SGHRS and CDR2 YFSETQ. The V and J ends lost 7 bases and 6 bases respectively, with 13 bases between them. The CDR3 sequence is 13 residues long. The CDR3 DNA sequence: TGCGCCAGCCGCCCTGAAGTCCCCGGGGAGCTGTTTTTT. This translates into CASRPEVPGELFF.

This clonotype was seen at least ten times. This chain connects TRBV19 to TRBJ1-2, with D possibly TRBD1 on 5 matching bases. The CDR3 is 16 residues long. Trimming removed 7 bases from V and 4 bases from J, with 22 bases in between. Germline V CDR1 and CDR2: LNHDA, SQIVND (reference sequence). In DNA form, the CDR3 reads TGTGCCAGTAAGGAGGACGGACGGATGGGGACCTATGGCTACACCTTC. Translated, it gives CASKEDGRMGTYGYTF.

This clonotype was observed a single time. Its ends do not fully match the called genes, so a read error is possible. The J gene is TRBJ2-1, the V gene TRBV7-6; 12 bases are shared with TRBD2. Germline V gene data show CDR1 as SGHVS and CDR2 as FNYEAQ. This CDR3 is built from 15 residues. The CDR3 DNA reads as TGTGCCAGCAGCTTAGGGCTAGCGGGAGGGGGGACCCAGCACTTC. This gives the protein CASSLGLAGGGTQHF.

This clonotype has ten or more counts. At one of its ends the junction is not consistent with the germline gene, which may arise from a read error. The gene calls are TRBV7-9 and TRBJ2-5, with D perhaps matching TRBD1 or TRBD2 (5 bases each). In germline, CDR1 is SEHNR, CDR2 FQNEAQ (reference sequence). The CDR3 runs 12 residues. CDR3 region: CASSLDRDACKF. The CDR3 DNA is TGTGCCAGCAGCTTAGATCGGGACGCCTGTAAATTC.

Note on this clonotype: This may be a read error: a much more frequent sequence differs by one nucleotide. The DNA for the CDR3 is TGTGCCAGCAGGAACAGCGGGAGCACCGGGGAGCTGTTTTTT. Translated: CASRNSGSTGELFF. The genes are TRBV12-3 or TRBV12-4 and TRBJ2-2; 8 nucleotides agree with TRBD2. V trimming: 6 bases; J trimming: 4 bases; junction bases outside the gene matches: 4. This CDR3 region has 14 residues.

The genes are TRBV9 and TRBJ1-1; D possibly corresponds to TRBD1 (6 bases). Trimming removed 3 bases from V and 0 bases from J, with 9 bases in between. CDR1 and CDR2 from the germline V gene are SGDLS and YYNGEE. CDR3 length: 14 amino acids. DNA of the CDR3: TGTGCCAGCAGCGAGGGGGTATTGAACACTGAAGCTTTCTTT. Translating gives CASSEGVLNTEAFF.

This clonotype was detected only a few times. The chain employs TRBV6-2 or TRBV6-3 and TRBJ1-6; 7 bases line up with TRBD1. The CDR3 extends over 15 amino acids. V gave up 1 base and J gave up 8 bases; unmatched junction bases: 5. CDR1 and CDR2 (germline): MNHEY, SVGEGT. The CDR3 DNA sequence: TGTGCCAGCAGTTACTGGAGACAGGGAGATTCACCCCTCCACTTT. It is translated as CASSYWRQGDSPLHF.

This clonotype was observed at least ten times. V usage is TRBV19 and J usage is TRBJ1-2; the D is unclear. The CDR3 consists of 15 residues. V dropped 0 bases and J dropped 4 bases, with 12 bases sitting between them. Per the germline V gene, CDR1 is LNHDA and CDR2 is SQIVND (reference sequence). The CDR3 reads CASSIDPLGGYGYTF. The CDR3 DNA is TGTGCCAGTAGTATAGATCCGCTAGGAGGCTATGGCTACACCTTC.

This clonotype was recorded at least ten times. This sequence joins TRBV20-1 and TRBJ2-1; 12 bases are shared with TRBD2. The ends lost 5 bases at V and 6 bases at J; junction bases unmatched: 5. The CDR3 totals 14 residues. Germline CDR1 DFQATT, CDR2 SNEGSKA (reference sequence). Here the CDR3 reads CSAATSGRANEQFF. The CDR3 coding sequence is TGCAGTGCTGCGACTAGCGGGAGAGCCAATGAGCAGTTCTTC.

Remarks on this clonotype: This clone may be a read error of a much larger clone one base away. J is TRBJ1-3 and V is TRBV14, with 8 bases that match TRBD1. Germline assignment: CDR1 SGHDN and CDR2 FVKESK. The CDR3 is 15 residues long. The CDR3 nucleotides are TGTGTCAGCAGCCAACTTACAGGGGGGGGAAACACCATATATTTT. Translating it yields CVSSQLTGGGNTIYF. The full variable domain, rest sourced from reference TRBV14 and TRBJ1-3, is EAGVTQFPSHSVIEKGQTVTLRCDPISGHDNLYWYRRVMGKEIKFLLHFVKESKQDESGMPNNRFLAERTGGTYSTLKVQPAELEDSGVYFCVSSQLTGGGNTIYFGEGSWLTVV.

This clonotype has at least ten counts. The V call is TRBV20-1, the J call TRBJ2-1, with D hard to call. CDR1 is DFQATT, CDR2 SNEGSKA, per germline (reference sequence). Deletions cut 6 bases from V and 4 bases from J, with 4 bases between. There are 10 residues in the CDR3. The CDR3 here is CSAIYNEQFF. CDR3 sequence (DNA): TGCAGTGCAATATACAATGAGCAGTTCTTC.

V usage is TRBV20-1 and J usage is TRBJ1-2; D not resolved. This CDR3 is built from 12 residues. CDR1 and CDR2 from the germline V gene are DFQATT and SNEGSKA (reference sequence). The V gene lost 1 base and the J gene lost 12 bases, with 15 bases spanning the gap. The DNA for the CDR3 is TGCAGTGCTAGAGCCGGAATCTCTGGAAACACCTTC. Its translation: CSARAGISGNTF.

This clonotype has ten or more counts. The CDR3 sequence is CASSQPPGDTQYF. The CDR3 region has the DNA TGTGCCAGCAGCCAACCCCCGGGGGATACGCAGTATTTT. The chain carries TRBV14 and TRBJ2-3; TRBD2 is a possible D gene (5 bases). The CDR3 is 13 residues long. V lost 2 bases, J lost 6 bases, and 9 bases lay in between. CDR1 SGHDN and CDR2 FVKESK come from the germline V gene.

The CDR3 DNA is TGCAGCTTCGGGGATCAGTTGGACTATGGCTACACCTTC. It encodes CSFGDQLDYGYTF. This rearrangement joins TRBV29-1 to TRBJ1-2; D not certain. The V end was cut by 8 bases, the J end by 3 bases, with 16 bases between. The CDR3 is 13 residues long. Germline CDR1 and CDR2: SQVTM and ANQGSEA.

This clonotype occurred many times. The V gene is TRBV24-1, the J gene TRBJ1-2, with D hard to call. The ends were cut back, 5 bases at V and 7 bases at J, with 13 bases in the middle. This CDR3 region has 13 residues. Per the germline V gene, CDR1 is KGHDR and CDR2 is SFDVKD. The CDR3 nucleotides are TGTGCCACCAGTGCCAGCGGTGCGGCTGGCTACACCTTC. Protein sequence: CATSASGAAGYTF.

This chain uses TRBV20-1 with TRBJ2-2, with D perhaps TRBD2 (6 bases). The CDR3 runs 14 residues. Trimming removed 3 bases from V and 2 bases from J, with 10 bases in between. Germline loops: CDR1 DFQATT, CDR2 SNEGSKA (reference sequence). CDR3 in DNA: TGCAGTGCTAGGACGCGGGGAAACACCGGGGAGCTGTTTTTT. The encoded protein is CSARTRGNTGELFF.

This clonotype was observed at least ten times. The chain recombines TRBV6-5 with TRBJ2-5; D is unresolved. From germline, CDR1 is MNHEY and CDR2 SVGAGI. The V gene lost 3 bases and the J gene lost 8 bases, with 7 bases spanning the gap. The CDR3 is 11 residues long. The CDR3 reads CASSYRGTQYF. The CDR3 DNA sequence: TGTGCCAGCAGTTATCGTGGAACCCAGTACTTC.

This clonotype was counted at least ten times. The chain uses TRBV2 and TRBJ1-3; D remains unclear. Trimming took 4 bases from V and 5 from J, leaving 0 bases between them. Per germline, CDR1 SNHLY and CDR2 FYNNEI. This CDR3 comprises 10 residues. In DNA, the CDR3 is TGTGCCAGCAGTGGAAACACCATATATTTT. Its translation: CASSGNTIYF.

This clonotype was seen a few times. A clone one base away is much larger, so this may be a read error. This chain links TRBV7-9 with TRBJ2-5; no clear D. CDR3 length: 15 amino acids. The germline V gene has CDR1 SEHNR and CDR2 FQNEAQ (reference sequence). CDR3 bases: TGTGCCAGCAGCTTAGGACATACTGAGGTTGAGACCCAGCACTTC. It is translated as CASSLGHTEVETQHF.

This sequence joins TRBV29-1 and TRBJ2-7, with TRBD1 as a possible D gene (8 bases). Germline V gene lookup returns CDR1 SQVTM and CDR2 ANQGSEA. Trimming cost V 4 bases and J 9 bases, with 16 bases left between them. This CDR3 is 12 amino acids long. CDR3 bases: TGCAGCGTTGGGGGGGGGACAGGTGCGCAGTACTTC. It encodes CSVGGGTGAQYF.

There are many counts of this clonotype. The chain uses TRBV29-1 and TRBJ1-2, with a possible D match to TRBD1 (5 bases). The CDR3 length is 13 residues. V lost 6 bases to trimming and J lost 7 bases, with 18 bases between them. Germline values: CDR1 SQVTM, CDR2 ANQGSEA. The CDR3 DNA is TGCAGCGTCCCCGAGCCGGGGCTCGGTGGCTACACCTTC. It yields the protein CSVPEPGLGGYTF.

Notes on this clonotype: This may arise from a read error, as a much more abundant clone is one base away. The conserved closing phenylalanine or tryptophan is absent in this CDR3, likely reflecting a read error. V and J are TRBV2 and TRBJ2-1; tentative D call: TRBD2 (5 bases). Between the trimmed V and J ends, which lost 5 bases and 6 bases, there was a span of 11 bases. Germline values: CDR1 SNHLY, CDR2 FYNNEI. CDR3 length: 13 residues. The CDR3 coding sequence is TGTGCCAGCAGTTTTAGTAGCGCCAATGAGCAGTTCCTC. Translation: CASSFSSANEQFL.

The rearrangement uses TRBV12-3 or TRBV12-4 and TRBJ2-5; D possibly matches TRBD1 or TRBD2 (5 bases each). The V end lost 0 bases, the J end lost 0 bases, and 8 bases lay between the germline ends. CDR3 size: 15 residues. Written as DNA, the CDR3 is TGTGCCAGCAGTTTAGCGGGGGAGTACCAAGAGACCCAGTACTTC. This translates into CASSLAGEYQETQYF.

Only a few counts were recorded for this clonotype. Possible read error: a much larger clone is one base away. Written as DNA, the CDR3 is TGCAGTGCTAGCGACAGAAACTATGGCTCCACCTTC. This translates into CSASDRNYGSTF. This chain uses TRBV20-1 with TRBJ1-2; weak D call: TRBD1 (5 bases). Germline assignment: CDR1 DFQATT and CDR2 SNEGSKA (reference sequence). The CDR3 covers 12 residues.